Shown below are 15 T cell receptor beta chains from a single sample sequenced in a study of regulatory T cells in long-lasting Graves disease. Time point here: persistent/refractory GD, antithyroid drugs over 5 years with positive TRAb. There was RNA extracted from PBMCs, and the TCR library was made from it. With iRepertoire HTBI primers and Arm-PCR of CDR3 regions, TCR beta libraries were built. TCRdb called the multiplex PCR reads again in MiXCR, with one record for every CDR3 protein. The data show 400,000 to 500,000 distinct CDR3 sequences, under 25% seen once. Here the sequenced sample was peripheral blood mononuclear cells (PBMCs), taken when the disease was refractory, from a patient treated with antithyroid drugs. Every receptor here comes from a female donor with Graves disease.

This clonotype was picked up a small number of times. One base away lies a much larger clone, so this may be a sequencing read error. The rearrangement uses TRBV28 and TRBJ1-2; TRBD1 is a possible D gene (6 bases). Looked up from germline, CDR1 is MDHEN and CDR2 is SYDVKM. The CDR3 covers 15 residues. The CDR3 DNA is TGTGCCAGCAGTTTATGGGGGGGCGCTGACTATGGCTACGCCTTC. Its protein product is CASSLWGGADYGYAF.

The chain couples TRBV7-9 to TRBJ2-1, with D tentatively TRBD1 (5 bases). CDR1 is SEHNR and CDR2 is FQNEAQ in the germline V gene (reference sequence). The CDR3 length is 14 residues. V gave up 2 bases and J gave up 3 bases, with 8 bases separating them. CDR3 bases: TGTGCCAGCAGCTTATCGGACAACTACAATGAGCAGTTCTTC. Amino acids: CASSLSDNYNEQFF.

This clonotype was observed many times. The rearrangement uses TRBV28 and TRBJ2-7; 8 bases align to TRBD2. The V gene end was trimmed by 4 bases and the J gene end by 6 bases; junction bases not matched to a gene: 8. CDR1 is MDHEN, CDR2 SYDVKM, per germline. The CDR3 totals 14 residues. The CDR3 DNA is TGTGCCAGCAGTTCTGGACCCGGGAGGGGCGAGCAGTACTTC. Protein sequence: CASSSGPGRGEQYF.

As for this clonotype: A read error is possible here, since a much larger clone lies one base away. The chain carries TRBV15 and TRBJ2-5; D gene ambiguous. Germline V lookup: CDR1 LNHNV, CDR2 YYDKDF (reference sequence). The CDR3 is made up of 14 amino acids. Trimming left V 0 bases short and J 13 bases short, with 18 bases between. The CDR3 coding sequence is TGTGCCACCAGCAGAGATCAGATTCCCCCTACACCGTACTTC. It codes for CATSRDQIPPTPYF.

Ten or more counts support this clonotype. This chain links TRBV27 with TRBJ1-5; D possibly corresponds to TRBD1 (5 bases). Germline CDR1 reads MNHEY; CDR2 reads SMNVEV (reference sequence). Between the trimmed V and J ends, which lost 6 bases and 5 bases, there was a span of 11 bases. The CDR3 runs 13 residues. The CDR3 DNA reads as TGTGCCAGCAGAAAAACAGGAGATCAGCCCCAGCATTTT. This translates into CASRKTGDQPQHF.

V usage is TRBV9 and J usage is TRBJ2-2; tentative D call: TRBD2 (6 bases). Germline V CDR1 and CDR2: SGDLS, YYNGEE. The germline V and J ends were trimmed by 0 bases and 3 bases, with 9 bases remaining between them. The CDR3 runs to 15 residues. CDR3 bases: TGTGCCAGCAGCGTAGTTTCTAGCGACACCGGGGAGCTGTTTTTT. This gives the protein CASSVVSSDTGELFF.

This clonotype was observed at least ten times. The chain carries TRBV19 and TRBJ1-2; TRBD1 might be the D (5 bases). Per germline, CDR1 LNHDA and CDR2 SQIVND (reference sequence). Trimming stripped 7 bases from V and 10 bases from J, with 16 bases between. The CDR3 is 12 amino acids. CDR3 DNA sequence: TGTGCCAGTACCGGGGCAGGGATGTACTACACCTTC. It specifies CASTGAGMYYTF.

Remarks on this clonotype: This could be a read error, since a much larger clone is one nucleotide away. The gene calls are TRBV20-1 and TRBJ2-5; D may be TRBD1 (5 bases). The CDR3 contains 14 residues. Germline CDR1 is DFQATT and CDR2 is SNEGSKA (reference sequence). V was shortened by 6 bases and J by 2 bases, with 16 bases between the two germline ends. This CDR3 reads CSAISGPVQETQYF. The CDR3 nucleotides read TGCAGTGCCATATCAGGGCCGGTACAAGAGACCCAGTACTTC.

This clonotype occurred many times. V gene TRBV28 combines with J gene TRBJ1-2, with no clear D. Germline CDR1 reads MDHEN; CDR2 reads SYDVKM. The V and J ends lost 2 bases and 8 bases respectively, with 15 bases between them. CDR3 size: 14 residues. This CDR3 is CASSLEAGLWGYTF. In DNA form, the CDR3 reads TGTGCCAGCAGTTTAGAGGCGGGTCTTTGGGGCTACACCTTC.

This clonotype was recorded at least ten times. This rearrangement joins TRBV3-1 to TRBJ1-1; TRBD1 aligns across 9 bases. The germline gives CDR1 LGHDT, CDR2 YNNKEL (reference sequence). This CDR3 region has 13 residues. V was pared by 1 base and J by 12 bases, with 6 bases of the junction left unmatched. The CDR3 spells CASSQAGTGMSFF. CDR3 in DNA: TGTGCCAGCAGCCAAGCCGGGACAGGGATGTCTTTCTTT.

The rearrangement joins TRBV2 to TRBJ1-3; D is undetermined. The CDR3 runs 16 residues. V was shortened by 4 bases and J by 0 bases, with 13 bases between the two germline ends. From germline, CDR1 is SNHLY and CDR2 FYNNEI. CDR3 in DNA: TGTGCCAGCAGTGGCGAGGTCCCGGTCTCTGGAAACACCATATATTTT. Translated: CASSGEVPVSGNTIYF.

This clonotype was seen only a few times. V usage is TRBV10-3 and J usage is TRBJ1-3, with D possibly TRBD1 on 5 matching bases. The CDR3 has 16 residues. Germline V gene data show CDR1 as ENHRY and CDR2 as SYGVKD. Trimming removed 3 bases at V and 1 base at J, with 13 bases between. The CDR3 sequence is CAISDFDSPSGNTIYF. The CDR3 DNA reads as TGTGCCATCAGTGATTTCGACAGCCCGTCTGGAAACACCATATATTTT.

At least ten counts were recorded for this clonotype. The V call is TRBV28, the J call TRBJ2-7, with D maybe TRBD2 (6 bases). Germline V gene data show CDR1 as MDHEN and CDR2 as SYDVKM. V lost 6 bases, J lost 2 bases, and 11 bases lay in between. The CDR3 has 13 amino acids. Here the CDR3 DNA reads TGTGCCAGCAGGCCCGGACTACCCTACGAGCAGTACTTC. Its translation is CASRPGLPYEQYF.

This clonotype was counted ten times or more. The J gene is TRBJ1-2, the V gene TRBV28; TRBD1 might be the D (5 bases). Germline values: CDR1 MDHEN, CDR2 SYDVKM. There are 14 residues in the CDR3. V was clipped by 3 bases and J by 4 bases, with 12 bases between them. Written as DNA, the CDR3 is TGTGCCAGCAGTTTTGCGGGGGGAACCTATGGCTACACCTTC. Translating it yields CASSFAGGTYGYTF.

This clonotype has a count of ten or more. The rearrangement uses TRBV28 and TRBJ1-2; no clear D. Looked up from germline, CDR1 is MDHEN and CDR2 is SYDVKM. The V end was cut by 6 bases, the J end by 4 bases, with 18 bases between. CDR3 length equals 15 residues. The CDR3 sequence: CASRMGPGRGYGYTF. CDR3 DNA sequence: TGTGCCAGCAGGATGGGTCCGGGGAGAGGCTATGGCTACACCTTC.